This entry describes one T cell receptor (beta chain). TCR beta chains were sequenced at survey level with immunoSEQ. Assay used: immunoSEQ multiplex PCR; TCRdb lists only in-frame clones, some missing. The data hold tens of thousands of clones, with 80% to 95% observed a single time. The TCR sequence derives from a man aged 40-49 years with rheumatoid arthritis. The sample was PBMCs.

The CDR3 nucleotides are TGTGCCAGCTCACCCCCAAAAGGGGTCGGGGCCTACGAGCAGTACTTC. This sequence encodes CASSPPKGVGAYEQYF. The chain combines TRBV18 with TRBJ2-7; perhaps D is TRBD1 or TRBD2 (5 bases each). CDR1 and CDR2 from the germline V gene are KGHSH and LQKENI. The CDR3 extends over 16 amino acids. Deletions cut 3 bases from V and 2 bases from J, with 17 bases between.